These 15 T cell receptor beta chains originate from one sample sequenced in a study of beta chain features in type 1 diabetes. General study points: For Type 1 diabetes patients, all four CD4+ subsets carried TCRB CDR3s that were moderately but significantly shorter.

Antigens for these TCRs are unknown. Investigators reverse transcribed all isolated RNA, so they sequenced expressed TCRB transcripts. The data were produced by immunoSEQ multiplex PCR, yet TCRdb's version contains in-frame clones alone and is incomplete. Here the sample spans about 120,000 clones, roughly 15% being singletons. The material sequenced was central memory CD4+ T cells from blood. The receptors here all came from a man aged 30 to 39 with type 1 diabetes.

This clone was observed a few times. The gene calls are TRBV18 and TRBJ2-3; 8 nucleotides agree with TRBD1. The trim removed 3 bases at V and 0 bases at J, leaving 5 bases unmatched. The CDR3 has 16 amino acids. Germline V gene lookup returns CDR1 KGHSH and CDR2 LQKENI. As DNA, the CDR3 is TGTGCCAGCTCACCGGACAGGGCCTCTAGCACAGATACGCAGTATTTT. Amino acids: CASSPDRASSTDTQYF.

This clone was recorded at least ten times. The chain employs TRBV7-2 and TRBJ2-7; TRBD2 aligns across 10 bases. The V gene end was trimmed by 5 bases and the J gene end by 5 bases; junction bases not matched to a gene: 6. CDR1 and CDR2 from the germline V gene are SGHTA and FQGNSA. This CDR3 region has 14 residues. The CDR3 DNA sequence: TGTGCCAGCAGCCCCCTAGGGACTAGCGACGAGCAGTACTTC. It codes for CASSPLGTSDEQYF. The full variable domain, in which reference TRBV7-2 and TRBJ2-7 provide the parts outside the CDR3, is GAGVSQSPSNKVTEKGKDVELRCDPISGHTALYWYRQSLGQGLEFLIYFQGNSAPDKSGLPSDRFSAERTGGSVSTLTIQRTQQEDSAVYLCASSPLGTSDEQYFGPGTRLTVT.

This clone occurred a few times. The chain employs TRBV2 and TRBJ2-7; 7 positions match TRBD2. CDR3 length equals 13 residues. V trimming: 4 bases; J trimming: 6 bases; junction bases outside the gene matches: 6. Germline V gene sequence: CDR1 SNHLY, CDR2 FYNNEI. CDR3 nucleotides: TGTGCCAGCAGTGGGGAGGGAAGGCGCGAGCAGTACTTC. Protein sequence: CASSGEGRREQYF.

Comments on this clone: A read error is possible here, since a much larger clone lies one base away. The chain links TRBV4-2 to TRBJ2-5; 9 nucleotides align to TRBD1. This CDR3 has 16 amino acids. Germline loops: CDR1 LGHNA, CDR2 YNFKEQ. Trimming removed 5 bases from V and 0 bases from J; junction bases left unmatched: 7. CDR3 loop: CASSGRDRVNQETQYF. DNA for the CDR3: TGTGCCAGCAGCGGTAGGGACAGGGTGAACCAAGAGACCCAGTACTTC.

Points on this clone: With a far larger clone one base away, a read error is the likely cause. The V call is TRBV23-1, the J call TRBJ2-1; D is possibly TRBD2 (6 bases). TRBV23-1 is noted as an ORF with a role that remains uncertain. The CDR3 length is 15 residues. CDR3 sequence reads: CASRQSEGPYNEQFF. CDR3 nucleotide sequence: TGCGCCAGCAGGCAATCGGAGGGCCCCTACAATGAGCAGTTCTTC.

The sample holds a few counts of this clone. CDR3 amino acids: CAWSRGATNEKLFF. Written as DNA, the CDR3 is TGTGCCTGGAGTCGAGGGGCAACTAATGAAAAACTGTTTTTT. This chain connects TRBV30 to TRBJ1-4; TRBD1 might be the D (5 bases). Germline CDR1 is GTSNPN and CDR2 is SVGIG (reference sequence). V was pared by 2 bases and J by 0 bases, with 7 bases between. This CDR3 has 14 residues. The full variable domain, in which reference TRBV30 and TRBJ1-4 provide the parts outside the CDR3, is SQTIHQWPATLVQPVGSPLSLECTVEGTSNPNLYWYRQAAGRGLQLLFYSVGIGQISSEVPQNLSASRPQDRQFILSSKKLLLSDSGFYLCAWSRGATNEKLFFGSGTQLSVL.

This clone has more than one count but fewer than ten. The V call is TRBV30, the J call TRBJ1-5; D unresolved. There are 13 residues in the CDR3. The germline CDR1 and CDR2 sequences are GTSNPN and SVGIG (reference sequence). Trimming took 0 bases from V and 5 from J, leaving 8 bases between them. The CDR3 here is CAWSVLGDQPQHF. The DNA for the CDR3 is TGTGCCTGGAGTGTACTGGGAGATCAGCCCCAGCATTTT.

This clone was counted a few times. The gene calls are TRBV6-4 and TRBJ2-1; D gene unclear. CDR3 length: 13 residues. Germline V gene lookup returns CDR1 MRHNA and CDR2 SNTAGT. Deletions cut 4 bases from V and 8 bases from J, with 12 bases between. The CDR3 sequence is CASSGLGGDEQFF. CDR3 coding DNA: TGTGCCAGCAGTGGTCTAGGCGGCGATGAGCAGTTCTTC.

V usage is TRBV9 and J usage is TRBJ1-2; no clear D. This CDR3 is 13 amino acids long. From germline, CDR1 is SGDLS and CDR2 YYNGEE. V gave up 0 bases and J gave up 7 bases, with 10 bases separating them. CDR3 region: CASSVEASRGYTF. DNA for the CDR3: TGTGCCAGCAGCGTAGAGGCGTCACGTGGCTACACCTTC.

Only a few counts were recorded for this clone. The chain uses TRBV7-9 and TRBJ1-2, with 7 bases fitting TRBD1. Germline CDR1 SEHNR, CDR2 FQNEAQ (reference sequence). The CDR3 runs 15 residues. The ends lost 7 bases at V and 8 bases at J; junction bases unmatched: 16. CDR3 nucleotides: TGTGCCAGCACCGTAACAGGGGACCCGGTTGGGGGCTACACCTTC. The encoded protein is CASTVTGDPVGGYTF. The variable domain in full, with the rest retrieved from reference TRBV7-9 and TRBJ1-2, is DTGVSQNPRHKITKRGQNVTFRCDPISEHNRLYWYRQTLGQGPEFLTYFQNEAQLEKSRLLSDRFSAERPKGSFSTLEIQRTEQGDSAMYLCASTVTGDPVGGYTFGSGTRLTVV.

This clone was seen only a few times. CDR3 residues: CSVEEREGGSNGYTF. CDR3 in DNA: TGCAGCGTTGAGGAGAGAGAAGGAGGTTCAAATGGCTACACCTTC. This chain links TRBV29-1 with TRBJ1-2, with D unresolved. Germline CDR1 is SQVTM and CDR2 is ANQGSEA. The CDR3 runs to 15 residues. The V end was cut by 3 bases, the J end by 6 bases, with 20 bases between.

This clone was seen many times. The junction departs from the called germline gene at one end, perhaps through a read error. The J gene is TRBJ2-1, the V gene TRBV7-7, with D maybe TRBD2 (6 bases). The CDR3 contains 15 residues. The germline gives CDR1 SSHAT, CDR2 FNYEAQ (reference sequence). CDR3 loop: CASSYGTEGYNEQFF. CDR3 coding DNA: TGTGCTAGCAGCTATGGGACGGAGGGGTACAATGAGCAGTTCTTC.

The V call is TRBV7-2, the J call TRBJ2-7; D could derive from TRBD1 or TRBD2 (5 bases each). CDR3 length: 15 residues. The germline V and J ends were trimmed by 1 base and 2 bases, with 12 bases remaining between them. CDR1 SGHTA and CDR2 FQGNSA come from the germline V gene. The CDR3 sequence is CASSLVPGRAYEQYF. The CDR3 coding sequence is TGTGCCAGCAGCTTAGTCCCGGGGCGCGCCTACGAGCAGTACTTC.

This chain links TRBV7-9 with TRBJ2-1; 7 bases agree with TRBD1. The CDR3 totals 12 residues. CDR1 is SEHNR, CDR2 FQNEAQ, per germline (reference sequence). V was clipped by 4 bases and J by 10 bases; unmatched bases: 4. CDR3 nucleotides: TGTGCCAGCAGCTCGGACAGGTGGGAGCAGTTCTTC. Protein: CASSSDRWEQFF.

The chain joins TRBV29-1 to TRBJ1-2; D gene ambiguous. This CDR3 is built from 11 residues. Trimming shortened V by 8 bases and J by 5 bases, and 12 bases separated the two germline ends. Germline V gene sequence: CDR1 SQVTM, CDR2 ANQGSEA. The CDR3 loop reads CSLSRTYGYTF. Written as DNA, the CDR3 is TGCAGCCTATCCAGGACTTATGGCTACACCTTC. Drawing the rest from reference TRBV29-1 and TRBJ1-2, the complete variable domain is SAVISQKPSRDICQRGTSLTIQCQVDSQVTMMFWYRQQPGQSLTLIATANQGSEATYESGFVIDKFPISRPNLTFSTLTVSNMSPEDSSIYLCSLSRTYGYTFGSGTRLTVV.